This T cell receptor (beta chain) was retrieved from a study of T cells in Graves' hyperthyroidism and ophthalmopathy (dated by TCRdb to about 2019). For the study in its entirety: Peripheral blood samples were taken at the time of initial diagnosis, prior to any treatment. TCR V-J signatures able to tell the groups apart were searched for in a discovery cohort of approximately 95 patients, of whom 43 had Graves' ophthalmopathy and roughly 58 had stable Graves' hyperthyroidism. Whether ophthalmopathy could be predicted prospectively was tested in an independent validation cohort made up of roughly 20 hyperthyroidism patients plus 17 patients who later progressed to ophthalmopathy. The 75 to 100 discovery patients were randomly split 7:3 into training and test sets. The study also compared thyroid tissue and blood T-cell repertoires from about six Graves' hyperthyroidism patients. After blood sampling, hyperthyroidism patients were treated with methimazole at a starting dose of 30 mg daily, and ophthalmopathy patients were treated with high-dose intravenous methylprednisolone. TCR Vbeta CDR3 sequencing of approximately 140 peripheral blood samples (43 ophthalmopathy, about 75 hyperthyroidism and roughly 17 progressor patients) is reported in the paper. The full study reports these points: A model built on a 13 V-J signature distinguished ophthalmopathy from stable hyperthyroidism, reaching around 90% sensitivity and about 81% specificity in cross-validation and 80%/75% in testing. Most expanded thyroid clonotypes (frequency above 0.001) were also detected in blood, a finding suggesting that blood repertoires may reflect thyroid immune responses. During validation, the model predicted progression to ophthalmopathy a median of about 6.5 months ahead of onset, with almost 71% sensitivity and more than 72% specificity. No statistical method was used to fix the sample size in advance, and group allocation was not hidden from the investigators.

This clonotype was observed a single time. Its antigen has not been determined. The sample holds no much larger clone one base away, and base qualities are not on file. One read amounts to weak evidence. TCR beta CDR3 regions were amplified from RNA transcripts. The TCR CDR3 was subjected to a first round of RT-PCR using the HTBI primer set and the Qiagen OneStep RT-PCR kit. Libraries were constructed in a second round of multiplex PCR, after which size selection and purification were performed. Paired-end sequencing of the libraries was performed with 100 bp reads on an Illumina HiSeq2000. On the study's bioinformatics: SOAPnuke was used to process the raw data, throwing out any read that contained adapters or uncalled bases, had a mean Phred below 15, or lacked an exact constant-primer or identifier match. COPE v1.2.5 was used to merge high-quality paired reads, and clonotypes were defined as unique nucleotide sequences. MiTCR v1.1 was used to align the clonotypes against IMGT TRBV, TRBD and TRBJ reference segments. Only V-J combinations with frequency above 0.0001, covering 99% to 99.2% of repertoires, were analysed. A TCS score was defined as the ratio between F50 (clonal expansion) and ExV (chaos), using BLOSUM62-based TCRdist between CDR3 peptides within each V-J. Welch's t-statistics and random forest reduced around 520 V-J features to about 12, which were used in a naive Bayes classifier (R e1071). TCRdb reworked the public reads: Q25 trimming with fastp, MiXCR clone assembly, productive beta chains retained. Entries that share a CDR3 protein sequence are merged under the most common genes and DNA. The V and J calls reflect TCRdb's pipeline rather than the authors' work. In all, the sample holds some 500,000 distinct CDR3 sequences, and around 16% of those were seen once. Of the sample, 25% to 30% falls within the top ten clones.

Moderately to severely active disease, a Clinical Activity Score of at least 3, a NOSPECS grade of at least 4, and a duration under 3 months were present in ophthalmopathy patients. Any patient with an uncontrolled infection, another autoimmune disease, pregnancy or lactation was excluded. Diagnoses were based on clinical symptoms, serum thyroxine and TRAb, thyroid ultrasound and orbital computed tomography. PBMCs were separated from about 10 ml of fresh peripheral blood using Ficoll-Paque density gradient centrifugation. Total RNA was extracted with Trizol reagent, and quality was checked on an Agilent 2100 Bioanalyzer. CDR1 is given as SGHKS and CDR2 as YYEKEE, both from the germline V gene (reference sequence). From the cysteine through the phenylalanine, the CDR3 covers 13 amino acids. Only the CDR3 portion is preserved as DNA: 39 bases, with reading frame beginning at the first base. V is clipped by 0 bases and J by 10 bases, and the sequence between their germline boundaries is 11 bases long.

This sequence originates from a woman aged 30 to 39 with Graves' ophthalmopathy. This chain is built from TRBV5-5 and TRBJ2-1; a tentative D match to TRBD2 spans 6 bases. The sample taken for sequencing was blood. The DNA reads as follows: TGTGCCAGCAGCTTGGTGGGAGGCTACGAGCAGTTCTTC. Its protein is CASSLVGGYEQFF.